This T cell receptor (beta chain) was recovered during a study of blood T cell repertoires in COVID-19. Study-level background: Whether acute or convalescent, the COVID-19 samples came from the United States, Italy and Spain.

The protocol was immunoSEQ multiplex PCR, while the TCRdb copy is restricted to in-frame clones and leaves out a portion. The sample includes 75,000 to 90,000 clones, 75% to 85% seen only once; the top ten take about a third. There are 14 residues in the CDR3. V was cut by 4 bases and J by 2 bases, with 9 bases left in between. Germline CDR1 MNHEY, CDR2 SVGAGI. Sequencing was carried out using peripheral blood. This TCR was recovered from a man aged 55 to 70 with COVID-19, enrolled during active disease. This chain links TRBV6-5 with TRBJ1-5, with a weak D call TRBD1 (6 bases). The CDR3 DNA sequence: TGTGCCAGCAGTTCGACAGGCCGCAATCAGCCCCAGCATTTT. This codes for CASSSTGRNQPQHF.